Listed below are T cell receptor beta chains from one sample, sequenced in a study of control samples from healthy donors and cancer patients. Libraries were prepared by immunoSEQ multiplex PCR; TCRdb keeps only in-frame clonotypes and omits some of them. The repertoire holds tens of thousands of clones, with around 87% as singletons. Sequences were obtained from PBMCs. These receptors all come from a woman aged 55-70 years with lung cancer. The CDR3 runs from the conserved cysteine through the conserved F or W. Fields, in order: V gene, D gene, CDR3 length, clone size, J gene, CDR3 protein, CDR3 DNA. A D gene is named only where the DNA matches it firmly. Where a row states a size, it is once, few, many or the class of an expanded clone; other rows omit it.

v_call: TRBV29-1; d_call: .; cdr3_length: 14; clone_size: .; j_call: TRBJ1-2; cdr3_aa: CSVERGLANYGYTF; cdr3_nt: TGCAGCGTTGAACGGGGGCTCGCCAACTATGGCTACACCTTC
v_call: TRBV7-3; d_call: .; cdr3_length: 13; clone_size: .; j_call: TRBJ1-1; cdr3_aa: CASSLSQGTEAFF; cdr3_nt: TGTGCCAGCAGCTTAAGCCAGGGCACTGAAGCTTTCTTT
v_call: TRBV2; d_call: .; cdr3_length: 12; clone_size: .; j_call: TRBJ1-2; cdr3_aa: CASSDGGRGYTF; cdr3_nt: TGTGCCAGCAGTGACGGAGGGAGGGGCTACACCTTC
v_call: TRBV5-1; d_call: TRBD1; cdr3_length: 12; clone_size: .; j_call: TRBJ1-3; cdr3_aa: CASSGQGDTIYF; cdr3_nt: TGCGCCAGCAGCGGACAGGGAGACACCATATATTTT
v_call: TRBV30; d_call: TRBD1; cdr3_length: 13; clone_size: .; j_call: TRBJ1-6; cdr3_aa: CAWGDSGNSPLHF; cdr3_nt: TGTGCCTGGGGGGACAGTGGGAATTCACCCCTCCACTTT
v_call: TRBV7-9; d_call: .; cdr3_length: 14; clone_size: .; j_call: TRBJ1-2; cdr3_aa: CASSLDSQANGYTF; cdr3_nt: TGTGCCAGCAGCTTAGACTCACAGGCGAATGGCTACACCTTC
v_call: TRBV7-9; d_call: .; cdr3_length: 14; clone_size: .; j_call: TRBJ2-1; cdr3_aa: CASSFPSAPHEQFF; cdr3_nt: TGTGCCAGCAGCTTCCCTAGCGCCCCGCATGAGCAGTTCTTC
v_call: TRBV29-1; d_call: .; cdr3_length: 12; clone_size: .; j_call: TRBJ1-3; cdr3_aa: CSVGRSGNTIYF; cdr3_nt: TGCAGCGTTGGACGTTCGGGAAACACCATATATTTT
v_call: TRBV9; d_call: .; cdr3_length: 15; clone_size: .; j_call: TRBJ2-3; cdr3_aa: CASSVEGLSTDTQYF; cdr3_nt: TGTGCCAGCAGCGTAGAGGGATTAAGCACAGATACGCAGTATTTT
v_call: TRBV5-1; d_call: TRBD1; cdr3_length: 15; clone_size: .; j_call: TRBJ1-4; cdr3_aa: CASSTGQGTIEKLFF; cdr3_nt: TGCGCCAGCAGCACAGGACAGGGCACGATTGAAAAACTGTTTTTT
v_call: TRBV6-1; d_call: .; cdr3_length: 13; clone_size: .; j_call: TRBJ1-2; cdr3_aa: CASSEAGDYGYTF; cdr3_nt: TGTGCCAGCAGTGAAGCTGGGGACTATGGCTACACCTTC
v_call: TRBV5-6; d_call: TRBD1; cdr3_length: 14; clone_size: few; j_call: TRBJ1-1; cdr3_aa: CASSWGQGDTEAFF; cdr3_nt: TGTGCCAGCAGCTGGGGACAGGGTGACACTGAAGCTTTCTTT
v_call: TRBV7-2; d_call: .; cdr3_length: 14; clone_size: .; j_call: TRBJ1-1; cdr3_aa: CASSLALYGREAFF; cdr3_nt: TGTGCCAGCAGCTTAGCGCTATACGGGAGGGAAGCTTTCTTT
v_call: TRBV4-2; d_call: TRBD1; cdr3_length: 15; clone_size: .; j_call: TRBJ1-1; cdr3_aa: CASSPSGTVYTEAFF; cdr3_nt: TGTGCCAGCAGCCCGTCCGGGACAGTGTACACTGAAGCTTTCTTT
v_call: TRBV2; d_call: .; cdr3_length: 13; clone_size: .; j_call: TRBJ2-7; cdr3_aa: CASSEHTRTEQYF; cdr3_nt: TGTGCCAGCAGTGAACATACTAGGACCGAGCAGTACTTC
v_call: TRBV5-1; d_call: .; cdr3_length: 15; clone_size: .; j_call: TRBJ1-5; cdr3_aa: CASSLGWGRNQPQHF; cdr3_nt: TGCGCCAGCAGCTTGGGGTGGGGCCGCAATCAGCCCCAGCATTTT
v_call: TRBV11-2; d_call: .; cdr3_length: 16; clone_size: .; j_call: TRBJ2-1; cdr3_aa: CASSSLKDSVGDEQFF; cdr3_nt: TGTGCCAGCAGCTCCCTAAAGGACAGCGTTGGGGATGAGCAGTTCTTC
v_call: TRBV27; d_call: .; cdr3_length: 17; clone_size: .; j_call: TRBJ2-1; cdr3_aa: CASTRLVMGRTYNEQFF; cdr3_nt: TGTGCCAGCACCCGCCTAGTGATGGGACGGACCTACAATGAGCAGTTCTTC
v_call: TRBV5-4; d_call: .; cdr3_length: 13; clone_size: .; j_call: TRBJ1-1; cdr3_aa: CASSPLSNTEAFF; cdr3_nt: TGTGCCAGCAGCCCCCTTTCGAACACTGAAGCTTTCTTT
v_call: TRBV23-1; d_call: .; cdr3_length: 15; clone_size: .; j_call: TRBJ1-3; cdr3_aa: CASSQSVRSGNTIYF; cdr3_nt: TGCGCCAGCAGTCAGTCAGTTCGGTCTGGAAACACCATATATTTT
v_call: TRBV5-1; d_call: TRBD1; cdr3_length: 14; clone_size: .; j_call: TRBJ1-4; cdr3_aa: CASRGDRSNEKLFF; cdr3_nt: TGCGCCAGCAGGGGGGACAGGTCGAATGAAAAACTGTTTTTT
v_call: TRBV5-4; d_call: TRBD1; cdr3_length: 15; clone_size: .; j_call: TRBJ1-1; cdr3_aa: CASKPGRGRVTEAFF; cdr3_nt: TGTGCCAGCAAACCAGGCAGGGGGCGAGTCACTGAAGCTTTCTTT
v_call: TRBV24-1; d_call: TRBD2; cdr3_length: 17; clone_size: .; j_call: TRBJ2-2; cdr3_aa: CATSDKTSGPNTGELFF; cdr3_nt: TGTGCCACCAGTGACAAGACTAGCGGACCGAACACCGGGGAGCTGTTTTTT
v_call: TRBV28; d_call: .; cdr3_length: 15; clone_size: .; j_call: TRBJ2-7; cdr3_aa: CASSLSYSPSYEQYF; cdr3_nt: TGTGCCAGCAGTTTATCCTACTCCCCATCCTACGAGCAGTACTTC
v_call: TRBV6-1; d_call: TRBD1; cdr3_length: 14; clone_size: .; j_call: TRBJ1-3; cdr3_aa: CASSEAGQGNTIYF; cdr3_nt: TGTGCCAGCAGTGAAGCGGGACAGGGAAACACCATATATTTT
v_call: TRBV6-5; d_call: .; cdr3_length: 15; clone_size: .; j_call: TRBJ1-1; cdr3_aa: CASSQGLRGNTEAFF; cdr3_nt: TGTGCCAGCAGTCAGGGGCTACGTGGGAACACTGAAGCTTTCTTT
v_call: TRBV7-9; d_call: TRBD1; cdr3_length: 13; clone_size: .; j_call: TRBJ1-2; cdr3_aa: CASSFGQGDGYTF; cdr3_nt: TGTGCCAGCAGCTTCGGACAGGGGGATGGCTACACCTTC
v_call: TRBV5-1; d_call: TRBD1; cdr3_length: 14; clone_size: .; j_call: TRBJ2-5; cdr3_aa: CASSAGQGWETQYF; cdr3_nt: TGCGCCAGCAGCGCAGGACAGGGTTGGGAGACCCAGTACTTC